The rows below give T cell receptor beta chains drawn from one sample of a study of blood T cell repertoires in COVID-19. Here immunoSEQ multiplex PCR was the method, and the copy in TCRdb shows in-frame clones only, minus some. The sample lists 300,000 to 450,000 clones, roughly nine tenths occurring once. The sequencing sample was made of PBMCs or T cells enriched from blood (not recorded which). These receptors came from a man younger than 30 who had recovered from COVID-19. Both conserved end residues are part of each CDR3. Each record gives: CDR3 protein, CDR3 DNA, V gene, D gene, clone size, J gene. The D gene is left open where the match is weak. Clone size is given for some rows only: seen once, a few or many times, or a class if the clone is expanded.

cdr3_aa: CASSPPDTGELFF
cdr3_nt: TGTGCCAGCAGCCCCCCGGACACCGGGGAGCTGTTTTTT
v_call: TRBV5-4
d_call: -
clone_size: -
j_call: TRBJ2-2

cdr3_aa: CASSILSGTEAFF
cdr3_nt: TGTGCCAGTAGTATTCTATCGGGGACTGAAGCTTTCTTT
v_call: TRBV19
d_call: -
clone_size: once
j_call: TRBJ1-1

cdr3_aa: CAWSVQGYEQYF
cdr3_nt: TGTGCCTGGAGTGTACAGGGCTACGAGCAGTACTTC
v_call: TRBV30
d_call: -
clone_size: -
j_call: TRBJ2-7

cdr3_aa: CASSLAGQGLGSPLHF
cdr3_nt: TGTGCCAGCAGCTTAGCGGGACAGGGGTTAGGATCACCCCTCCACTTT
v_call: TRBV7-8
d_call: TRBD1
clone_size: -
j_call: TRBJ1-6

cdr3_aa: CASSGGDRAAPNEQFF
cdr3_nt: TGTGCCAGCAGCGGTGGAGACAGGGCCGCTCCGAATGAGCAGTTCTTC
v_call: TRBV7-9
d_call: TRBD1
clone_size: -
j_call: TRBJ2-1

cdr3_aa: CASRTGVETEAFF
cdr3_nt: TGTGCCAGCAGAACAGGGGTAGAGACTGAAGCTTTCTTT
v_call: TRBV5-5
d_call: TRBD1
clone_size: once
j_call: TRBJ1-1

cdr3_aa: CASSQATGSWNTIYF
cdr3_nt: TGTGCCAGCAGCCAAGCCACGGGTTCGTGGAACACCATATATTTT
v_call: TRBV3-1/TRBV3-2
d_call: -
clone_size: -
j_call: TRBJ1-3

cdr3_aa: CASSQEGAGYYGYTF
cdr3_nt: TGTGCCAGCAGCCAAGAGGGAGCAGGTTACTATGGCTACACCTTC
v_call: TRBV3-1/TRBV3-2
d_call: -
clone_size: once
j_call: TRBJ1-2

cdr3_aa: CASSSGNEQYF
cdr3_nt: TGCGCCAGCAGTTCAGGGAACGAGCAGTACTTC
v_call: TRBV5-1
d_call: -
clone_size: -
j_call: TRBJ2-7

cdr3_aa: CSASTTGNTEAFF
cdr3_nt: TGCAGTGCTAGTACGACAGGGAACACTGAAGCTTTCTTT
v_call: TRBV20-1
d_call: -
clone_size: -
j_call: TRBJ1-1

cdr3_aa: CAISVQGEVSNEKLFF
cdr3_nt: TGTGCCATCAGTGTACAGGGGGAAGTATCTAATGAAAAACTGTTTTTT
v_call: TRBV10-3
d_call: TRBD1
clone_size: -
j_call: TRBJ1-4

cdr3_aa: CSAVQGAFNGYTF
cdr3_nt: TGCAGCGCCGTACAGGGGGCGTTCAATGGCTACACCTTC
v_call: TRBV29-1
d_call: TRBD1
clone_size: -
j_call: TRBJ1-2

cdr3_aa: CATSRGQGGGYTF
cdr3_nt: TGTGCCACCAGCAGGGGACAGGGGGGAGGCTACACCTTC
v_call: TRBV15
d_call: TRBD1
clone_size: -
j_call: TRBJ1-2

cdr3_aa: CASRGLAGVDNEQFF
cdr3_nt: TGTGCCAGCAGAGGGCTAGCGGGAGTCGACAATGAGCAGTTCTTC
v_call: TRBV2
d_call: TRBD2
clone_size: -
j_call: TRBJ2-1

cdr3_aa: CASSWGREGLDTQYF
cdr3_nt: TGTGCCAGCAGCTGGGGGAGGGAGGGCCTAGATACGCAGTATTTT
v_call: TRBV9
d_call: TRBD2
clone_size: -
j_call: TRBJ2-3

cdr3_aa: CASSSRTGGGNQPQHF
cdr3_nt: TGTGCCAGCAGCTCGAGGACAGGGGGAGGCAATCAGCCCCAGCATTTT
v_call: TRBV7-2
d_call: TRBD1
clone_size: -
j_call: TRBJ1-5

cdr3_aa: CASSKDRKASGGPFSYEQYF
cdr3_nt: TGTGCCAGCAGCAAAGACAGAAAGGCTAGCGGGGGGCCTTTCTCCTACGAGCAGTACTTC
v_call: TRBV21-1
d_call: -
clone_size: few
j_call: TRBJ2-7

cdr3_aa: CASSQMVEKLFF
cdr3_nt: TGTGCCAGCAGCCAGATGGTTGAAAAACTGTTTTTT
v_call: TRBV7-9
d_call: -
clone_size: -
j_call: TRBJ1-4

cdr3_aa: CASSGRGLNYGYTF
cdr3_nt: TGTGCCAGCAGCGGTAGGGGGTTGAACTATGGCTACACCTTC
v_call: TRBV27
d_call: -
clone_size: -
j_call: TRBJ1-2

cdr3_aa: CASSIGAASEKLFF
cdr3_nt: TGTGCCAGTAGTATAGGAGCGGCGTCAGAAAAACTGTTTTTT
v_call: TRBV19
d_call: -
clone_size: few
j_call: TRBJ1-4

cdr3_aa: CSVARGEGQPQHF
cdr3_nt: TGCAGCGTCGCCCGAGGGGAGGGTCAGCCCCAGCATTTT
v_call: TRBV29-1
d_call: -
clone_size: -
j_call: TRBJ1-5

cdr3_aa: CASIGGLGETQYF
cdr3_nt: TGTGCCAGCATCGGGGGACTCGGGGAGACCCAGTACTTC
v_call: TRBV2
d_call: -
clone_size: few
j_call: TRBJ2-5

cdr3_aa: CSVAPFDSYNEQFF
cdr3_nt: TGCAGCGTCGCCCCCTTCGACAGCTACAATGAGCAGTTCTTC
v_call: TRBV29-1
d_call: -
clone_size: -
j_call: TRBJ2-1

cdr3_aa: CASSRPGTGDYGYTF
cdr3_nt: TGTGCCAGTAGTCGCCCCGGGACAGGGGACTATGGCTACACCTTC
v_call: TRBV19
d_call: TRBD1
clone_size: -
j_call: TRBJ1-2

cdr3_aa: CASSYLALGGFDEQFF
cdr3_nt: TGCGCCAGCAGCTACCTAGCGTTGGGCGGATTCGATGAGCAGTTCTTC
v_call: TRBV4-3
d_call: -
clone_size: once
j_call: TRBJ2-1

cdr3_aa: CASSPYRGGNYEQYF
cdr3_nt: TGTGCCAGCAGTCCCTATCGGGGAGGAAACTACGAGCAGTACTTC
v_call: TRBV28
d_call: -
clone_size: once
j_call: TRBJ2-7

cdr3_aa: CSVEIWANTEAFF
cdr3_nt: TGCAGCGTTGAAATATGGGCCAACACTGAAGCTTTCTTT
v_call: TRBV29-1
d_call: -
clone_size: -
j_call: TRBJ1-1

cdr3_aa: CASSSADWLAKNIQYF
cdr3_nt: TGTGCCAGCAGTTCCGCGGACTGGCTAGCCAAAAACATTCAGTACTTC
v_call: TRBV27
d_call: -
clone_size: many
j_call: TRBJ2-4

cdr3_aa: CARSLEPRDTEAFF
cdr3_nt: TGTGCCAGAAGCTTGGAACCTCGGGATACTGAAGCTTTCTTT
v_call: TRBV5-3
d_call: -
clone_size: -
j_call: TRBJ1-1

cdr3_aa: CATSRRTGNYGYTF
cdr3_nt: TGTGCCACCAGCAGACGTACAGGGAATTATGGCTACACCTTC
v_call: TRBV15
d_call: -
clone_size: -
j_call: TRBJ1-2

cdr3_aa: CASSFGTAGNTIYF
cdr3_nt: TGTGCCAGCAGCTTTGGGACAGCCGGAAACACCATATATTTT
v_call: TRBV7-2
d_call: TRBD1
clone_size: once
j_call: TRBJ1-3

cdr3_aa: CASRLTGTVQETQYF
cdr3_nt: TGTGCCAGCAGACTCACCGGGACAGTCCAAGAGACCCAGTACTTC
v_call: TRBV7-8
d_call: TRBD1
clone_size: -
j_call: TRBJ2-5

cdr3_aa: CASTPGLADTGELFF
cdr3_nt: TGTGCCAGTACTCCAGGGCTGGCGGACACCGGGGAGCTGTTTTTT
v_call: TRBV19
d_call: -
clone_size: -
j_call: TRBJ2-2

cdr3_aa: CASSISTGQTEAFF
cdr3_nt: TGTGCCAGCAGTATATCGACAGGGCAGACTGAAGCTTTCTTT
v_call: TRBV6-5
d_call: TRBD1
clone_size: -
j_call: TRBJ1-1

cdr3_aa: CASSTQATVNNEQFF
cdr3_nt: TGTGCCAGCAGTACCCAGGCGACAGTTAACAATGAGCAGTTCTTC
v_call: TRBV2
d_call: -
clone_size: -
j_call: TRBJ2-1

cdr3_aa: CAGSRGGGYTF
cdr3_nt: TGTGCTGGATCGAGGGGGGGAGGCTACACCTTC
v_call: TRBV19
d_call: -
clone_size: -
j_call: TRBJ1-2

cdr3_aa: CAISEGYTGGSTEAFF
cdr3_nt: TGTGCCATCAGTGAGGGGTACACAGGGGGCTCGACTGAAGCTTTCTTT
v_call: TRBV10-3
d_call: TRBD1
clone_size: once
j_call: TRBJ1-1

cdr3_aa: CASSRQGEYVAFF
cdr3_nt: TGTGCCAGCAGCCGACAGGGGGAGTACGTGGCTTTCTTT
v_call: TRBV3-1/TRBV3-2
d_call: TRBD1
clone_size: -
j_call: TRBJ1-1

cdr3_aa: CASSLGIWGLRNEQFF
cdr3_nt: TGTGCCAGCAGCTTAGGGATCTGGGGACTACGAAATGAGCAGTTCTTC
v_call: TRBV7-9
d_call: TRBD2
clone_size: few
j_call: TRBJ2-1

cdr3_aa: CASSSGLPSSGANVLTF
cdr3_nt: TGTGCCAGCAGTTCAGGGCTTCCTAGCTCTGGGGCCAACGTCCTGACTTTC
v_call: TRBV27
d_call: -
clone_size: -
j_call: TRBJ2-6

cdr3_aa: CAVERANYGYTF
cdr3_nt: TGTGCCGTCGAGAGGGCTAACTATGGCTACACCTTC
v_call: TRBV19
d_call: -
clone_size: -
j_call: TRBJ1-2

cdr3_aa: CASSYRGGSSPLHF
cdr3_nt: TGTGCCAGCAGTTACAGAGGGGGCAGTTCACCCCTCCACTTT
v_call: TRBV6-5
d_call: TRBD1
clone_size: -
j_call: TRBJ1-6